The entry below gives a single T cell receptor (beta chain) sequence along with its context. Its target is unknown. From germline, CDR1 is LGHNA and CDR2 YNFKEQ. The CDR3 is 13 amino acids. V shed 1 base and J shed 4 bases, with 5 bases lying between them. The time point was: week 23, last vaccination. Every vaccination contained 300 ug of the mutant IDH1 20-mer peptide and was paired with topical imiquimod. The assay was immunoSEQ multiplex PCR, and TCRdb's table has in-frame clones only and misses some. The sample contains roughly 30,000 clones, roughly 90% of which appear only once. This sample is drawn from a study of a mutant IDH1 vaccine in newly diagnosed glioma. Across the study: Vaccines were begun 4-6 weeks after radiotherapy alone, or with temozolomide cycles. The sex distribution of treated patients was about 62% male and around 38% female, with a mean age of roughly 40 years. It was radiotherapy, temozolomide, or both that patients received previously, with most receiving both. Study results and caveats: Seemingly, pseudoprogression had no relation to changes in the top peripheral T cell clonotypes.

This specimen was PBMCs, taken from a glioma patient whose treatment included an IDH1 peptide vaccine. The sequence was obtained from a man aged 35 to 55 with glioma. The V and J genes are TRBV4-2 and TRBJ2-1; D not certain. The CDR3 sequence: CASSQGPYNEQFF. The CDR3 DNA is TGTGCCAGCAGCCAAGGGCCTTACAATGAGCAGTTCTTC.